This T cell receptor (beta chain) was sequenced during a study of T cells after yellow fever vaccination. Findings and caveats of the study: Researchers noted that a small share of clonotypes showed up in both CD4 and CD8 compartments.

Template switching by 5'RACE produced TCR cDNA, adding a universal primer site and UMIs. TCRdb fed the 5' RACE reads into MiXCR, producing one record per CDR3 protein. The data show 300,000 to 400,000 distinct CDR3 sequences, with roughly 4% seen just once and more than 20% held by the top ten. The sample holds many counts of this clonotype. Its specificity is unknown. The CDR3 consists of 15 residues. Losses at the gene ends were 0 bases for V and 5 bases for J; bases not matched to a gene: 5. Germline V lookup: CDR1 DFQATT, CDR2 SNEGSKA (reference sequence). V is TRBV20-1 and J is TRBJ2-5; 11 positions match TRBD1. The clonotype originates from a man aged 18 to 29 who received the YFV17D yellow fever vaccine. The source material was PBMCs, sampled 5 days after the yellow fever booster vaccination. The CDR3 here is CSAREGQGALETQYF. The DNA for the CDR3 is TGCAGTGCTAGAGAAGGACAGGGGGCTTTGGAGACCCAGTACTTC.